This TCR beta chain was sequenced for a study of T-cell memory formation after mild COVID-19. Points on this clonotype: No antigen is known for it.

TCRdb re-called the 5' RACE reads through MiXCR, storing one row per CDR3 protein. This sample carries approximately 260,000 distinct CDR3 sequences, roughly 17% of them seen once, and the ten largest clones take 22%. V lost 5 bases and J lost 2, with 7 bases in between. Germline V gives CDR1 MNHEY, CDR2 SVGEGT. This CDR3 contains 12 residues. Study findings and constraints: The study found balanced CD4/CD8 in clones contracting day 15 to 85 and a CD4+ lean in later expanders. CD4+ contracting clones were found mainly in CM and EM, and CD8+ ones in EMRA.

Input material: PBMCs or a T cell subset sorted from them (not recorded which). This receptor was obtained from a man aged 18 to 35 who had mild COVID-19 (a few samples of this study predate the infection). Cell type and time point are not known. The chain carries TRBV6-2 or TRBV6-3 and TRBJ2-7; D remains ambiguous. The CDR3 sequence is CASSLSPYEQYV. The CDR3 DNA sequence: TGTGCCAGCAGTCTAAGCCCCTACGAGCAGTACGTC.